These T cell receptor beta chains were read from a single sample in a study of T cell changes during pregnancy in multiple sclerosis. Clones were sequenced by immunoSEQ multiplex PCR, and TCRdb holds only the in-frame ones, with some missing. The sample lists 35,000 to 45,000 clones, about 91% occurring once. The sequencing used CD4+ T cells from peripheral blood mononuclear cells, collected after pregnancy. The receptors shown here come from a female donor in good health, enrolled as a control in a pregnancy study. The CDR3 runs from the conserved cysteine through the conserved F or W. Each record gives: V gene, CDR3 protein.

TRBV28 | CASSLLGAAGMNTEAFF
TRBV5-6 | CASSLRGRPSNEQFF
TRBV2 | CASSTQGYNEQFF
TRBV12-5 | CASGPELGPEAFF
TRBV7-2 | CASSPQGSDQPQHF
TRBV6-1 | CASDRGIEAFF
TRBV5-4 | CASSVGQPSSYEQYF
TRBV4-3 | CASSQDLQAGGLTGELFF
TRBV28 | CATSGGGYYEQYF
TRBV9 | CASSVGGTGLADTQYF
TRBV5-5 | CASSSQTGGLNQPQHF
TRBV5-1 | CASSRGSGNTIYF
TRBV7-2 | CASSLVPVIGRNTEAFF
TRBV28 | CASRQGSGGYTF
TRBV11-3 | CASSAAGTGVGEQFF
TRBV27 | CASSPEGAMHTEAFF
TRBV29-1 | CSVELAGGTDTQYF
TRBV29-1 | CSVEDARLSAGELFF
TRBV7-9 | CASSPPGWEHYGYTF
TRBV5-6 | CASSMTGVTDTQYF
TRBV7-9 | CASSSRAEGVGNTIYF
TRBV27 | CASGLQGGINYGYTF
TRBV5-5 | CASSWDWPGEQYF
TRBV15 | CATSDEQGRHGYTF
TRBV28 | CASSFHGRTEAFF
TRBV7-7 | CASSLLRESGDEQFF
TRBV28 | CASSLTGGVYGYTF
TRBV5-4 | CASSFPWRTSGTADTQYF
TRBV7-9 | CASSLRLTSDTQYF
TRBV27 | CASSGTLNSNQPQHF
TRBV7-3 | CASSLTPGEQFF
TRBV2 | CASSEARATYEQYF
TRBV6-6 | CASSWTGTEKLFF
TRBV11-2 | CASSLGAGAYNEQFF
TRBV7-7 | CASSLGVRAIDEQYF
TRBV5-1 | CASSLELVSYEQYF
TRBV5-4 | CASSPVAGGKETQYF
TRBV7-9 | CASSLQGLSNQPQHF
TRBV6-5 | CASSSILDRVYGYTF
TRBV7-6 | CASSPELAGAEEQFF